The 29 T cell receptor beta chains listed next were all sequenced from one sample in a study of T cell changes during pregnancy in multiple sclerosis. This table comes from immunoSEQ multiplex PCR, and its TCRdb copy is limited to in-frame clones, with some not included. The sample has some 110,000 clones, 92% seen once. The sample here was peripheral blood, taken after pregnancy. The receptors here all came from a female donor with multiple sclerosis, enrolled in a pregnancy study.

In its sample, this clone was seen once. The chain links TRBV7-3 to TRBJ2-3, with 10 bases lining up with TRBD2. Looked up from germline, CDR1 is SGHTA and CDR2 is FQGTGA. The CDR3 spans 14 residues. The trim removed 2 bases at V and 4 bases at J, leaving 0 bases unmatched. Here the CDR3 reads CASSLGLAADTQYF. Here the CDR3 DNA reads TGTGCCAGCAGCTTAGGACTAGCGGCAGATACGCAGTATTTT.

The chain carries TRBV18 and TRBJ1-4, with TRBD1 identical over 9 bases. The V gene's germline CDR1 is KGHSH and CDR2 LQKENI. The CDR3 is 15 amino acids. Trimming removed 5 bases from V and 5 bases from J; junction bases left unmatched: 6. The CDR3 nucleotides read TGTGCCAGCTCAGAAACCGGGACAGGGAATGAAAAACTGTTTTTT. It specifies CASSETGTGNEKLFF.

The chain combines TRBV7-9 with TRBJ1-1; D gene ambiguous. CDR1 is SEHNR, CDR2 FQNEAQ, per germline (reference sequence). V dropped 3 bases and J dropped 7 bases, with 12 bases sitting between them. The CDR3 extends over 13 amino acids. The CDR3 protein is CASSFEAEFEAFF. The CDR3 DNA reads TGTGCCAGCAGCTTTGAGGCGGAATTTGAAGCTTTCTTT.

The chain carries TRBV2 and TRBJ2-1, with unresolved D. This CDR3 spans 15 amino acids. V lost 4 bases and J 8 bases, leaving 18 bases between the germline ends. CDR1 is SNHLY, CDR2 FYNNEI, per germline. The chain's CDR3 is CASSGISLPSDEQFF. The CDR3, as DNA: TGTGCCAGCAGTGGTATTAGCTTACCCTCCGATGAGCAGTTCTTC.

CDR3 nucleotides: TGTGCCTGGAGGACACAGAACACTGAAGCTTTCTTT. The encoded protein is CAWRTQNTEAFF. V is TRBV30 and J is TRBJ1-1, with D unclear. Germline V gene sequence: CDR1 GTSNPN, CDR2 SVGIG (reference sequence). The CDR3 covers 12 residues. Trimming shortened V by 3 bases and J by 1 base, and 6 bases separated the two germline ends. The full variable domain, with the rest looked up from reference TRBV30 and TRBJ1-1, is SQTIHQWPATLVQPVGSPLSLECTVEGTSNPNLYWYRQAAGRGLQLLFYSVGIGQISSEVPQNLSASRPQDRQFILSSKKLLLSDSGFYLCAWRTQNTEAFFGQGTRLTVV.

This clone came up once. The rearrangement links TRBV6-5 to TRBJ1-2; D is perhaps TRBD1 (6 bases). The V gene's germline CDR1 is MNHEY and CDR2 SVGAGI. The CDR3 covers 15 residues. V was pared by 2 bases and J by 2 bases, with 12 bases between. The CDR3 is CASSYGQRLNYGYTF. The CDR3 DNA follows: TGTGCCAGCAGTTACGGACAGCGGTTGAACTATGGCTACACCTTC.

V is TRBV7-3 and J is TRBJ1-1; 7 bases line up with TRBD1. The germline gives CDR1 SGHTA, CDR2 FQGTGA. The CDR3 loop spans 14 amino acids. Unmatched junction bases numbered 6, after V lost 5 bases and J lost 3 bases. The CDR3 DNA reads TGTGCCAGCAGCAGACAGGGTGGGGACACTGAAGCTTTCTTT. Encoded protein: CASSRQGGDTEAFF.

V usage is TRBV7-2 and J usage is TRBJ2-1; D unresolved. The CDR3 has 13 amino acids. CDR1 is SGHTA, CDR2 FQGNSA, per germline. With 1 base removed from V and 5 bases from J, the gap between germline ends came to 6 bases. The CDR3, as DNA: TGTGCCAGCAGCTTAGTCCCGGACAATGAGCAGTTCTTC. The encoded protein is CASSLVPDNEQFF.

The chain links TRBV6-1 to TRBJ1-3; the D gene is possibly TRBD1 (5 bases). The CDR3 sequence is 16 residues long. V was cut by 1 base and J by 0 bases, with 10 bases left in between. From germline, CDR1 is MNHNS and CDR2 SASEGT. The CDR3 coding sequence is TGTGCCAGCAGTGAAGGCGGGGGGATCTCTGGAAACACCATATATTTT. Amino acid sequence: CASSEGGGISGNTIYF.

The chain combines TRBV9 with TRBJ2-7; 8 bases agree with TRBD1. CDR1 and CDR2 from the germline V gene are SGDLS and YYNGEE. The trim removed 3 bases at V and 4 bases at J, leaving 3 bases unmatched. This CDR3 region has 13 residues. Here the CDR3 DNA reads TGTGCCAGCAGCGAGGGACAGGCATACGAGCAGTACTTC. The encoded protein is CASSEGQAYEQYF.

The gene calls are TRBV5-4 and TRBJ2-5, with TRBD2 matching over 12 bases. The CDR3 spans 16 residues. CDR1 and CDR2 (germline): SGHNT, YYREEE (reference sequence). The junction had 7 bases not matched to a gene; V was cut back by 4 bases and J by 3 bases. Written as DNA, the CDR3 is TGTGCCAGCAGCAGGGGACTAGCGGGCGTCGAAGAGACCCAGTACTTC. It codes for CASSRGLAGVEETQYF.

The chain links TRBV18 to TRBJ1-2; 7 nucleotides agree with TRBD1. This CDR3 is 16 amino acids long. The V and J ends lost 3 bases and 4 bases, in that order; junction bases with no gene match: 11. CDR1 KGHSH and CDR2 LQKENI come from the germline V gene. CDR3 sequence reads: CASSPGDSNLIYGYTF. In DNA form, the CDR3 reads TGTGCCAGCTCACCGGGGGACAGTAACTTAATCTATGGCTACACCTTC. The full variable domain, rest sourced from reference TRBV18 and TRBJ1-2, is NAGVMQNPRHLVRRRGQEARLRCSPMKGHSHVYWYRQLPEEGLKFMVYLQKENIIDESGMPKERFSAEFPKEGPSILRIQQVVRGDSAAYFCASSPGDSNLIYGYTFGSGTRLTVV.

About this clone itself: Different DNA sequences within this sample yield the same CDR3. The genes are TRBV7-9 and TRBJ2-7, with D possibly being TRBD1 (5 bases). Germline V gives CDR1 SEHNR, CDR2 FQNEAQ (reference sequence). The CDR3 length is 12 residues. V was clipped by 4 bases and J by 4 bases, with 8 bases between them. The CDR3 nucleotides read TGTGCCAGCAGCTCCTCAGGGTACGAGCAGTACTTC. This encodes CASSSSGYEQYF.

The V and J genes are TRBV10-3 and TRBJ2-5; TRBD1 might be the D (6 bases). This CDR3 is built from 13 residues. V was pared by 2 bases and J by 5 bases, with 9 bases between. CDR1 and CDR2 (germline): ENHRY, SYGVKD. The CDR3 DNA follows: TGTGCCATCAGTGAGGGACAGCGGGAGACCCAGTACTTC. Its translation is CAISEGQRETQYF.

The V gene is TRBV5-4, the J gene TRBJ2-1; 8 bases are shared with TRBD2. Germline V lookup: CDR1 SGHNT, CDR2 YYREEE (reference sequence). V shed 0 bases, J shed 4 bases, and the junction held 6 bases outside the gene matches. This CDR3 is 16 amino acids long. The DNA of the CDR3 is TGTGCCAGCAGCTTGGACGGTCCTAGCGGGTACAATGAGCAGTTCTTC. Its protein is CASSLDGPSGYNEQFF.

This chain connects TRBV11-2 to TRBJ1-1; D perhaps matches TRBD1 (6 bases). The germline V gene has CDR1 SGHAT and CDR2 FQNNGV. The CDR3 totals 16 residues. V was pared by 5 bases and J by 4 bases, with 20 bases between. In DNA form, the CDR3 reads TGTGCCAGCAGCCTCTGGGGGCTAAGACGGGGCACTGAAGCTTTCTTT. Its translation: CASSLWGLRRGTEAFF.

V and J are TRBV9 and TRBJ2-3; 9 bases are shared with TRBD1. CDR1 is SGDLS and CDR2 is YYNGEE in the germline V gene. The CDR3 is 15 residues long. V shed 4 bases, J shed 6 bases, and the junction held 9 bases outside the gene matches. For the CDR3, the DNA is TGTGCCAGCAGCTTACTGGACAGGGGCGCGGATACGCAGTATTTT. Its translation: CASSLLDRGADTQYF. The variable domain in full, completed from reference TRBV9 and TRBJ2-3, reads DSGVTQTPKHLITATGQRVTLRCSPRSGDLSVYWYQQSLDQGLQFLIQYYNGEERAKGNILERFSAQQFPDLHSELNLSSLELGDSALYFCASSLLDRGADTQYFGPGTRLTVL.

The chain recombines TRBV27 with TRBJ2-5, with a tentative D call TRBD2 (5 bases). Between the trimmed V and J ends, which lost 8 bases and 7 bases, there was a span of 11 bases. CDR1 is MNHEY and CDR2 is SMNVEV in the germline V gene (reference sequence). This CDR3 has 11 amino acids. CDR3 DNA: TGTGCCAGCGCTGACCGGGGGACCCAGTACTTC. Translated: CASADRGTQYF.

The rearrangement uses TRBV19 and TRBJ1-1; possibly TRBD1 for D (5 bases). CDR1 is LNHDA, CDR2 SQIVND, per germline (reference sequence). The CDR3 has 13 residues. V was clipped by 4 bases and J by 1 base, with 7 bases between them. CDR3 residues: CASSSTGNTEAFF. DNA of the CDR3: TGTGCCAGTAGTAGTACAGGGAACACTGAAGCTTTCTTT.

This clone was recorded only once. This CDR3 is missing its conserved last phenylalanine or tryptophan, likely due to a read error. Because the CDR3's place on the DNA is in doubt, the DNA is left out and the CDR3 is given as listed by TCRdb. V is TRBV29-1 and J is TRBJ1-2; TRBD1 is taken as the D call from the table, unchecked against the DNA. Including both end residues, the CDR3 is 12 amino acids long. In germline, CDR1 is SQVTM, CDR2 ANQGSEA. The CDR3 loop reads CSVLSGTGKPLI.

This chain links TRBV11-3 with TRBJ2-2; perhaps TRBD1 as D (5 bases). The CDR3 runs to 15 residues. V dropped 1 base and J dropped 1 base, with 7 bases sitting between them. Germline CDR1 and CDR2: SGHNT and YENEEA. DNA for the CDR3: TGTGCCAGCAGCTTAGGGACACAGAACACCGGGGAGCTGTTTTTT. Protein product: CASSLGTQNTGELFF.

This chain uses TRBV2 with TRBJ2-5; TRBD2 aligns across 14 bases. V trimming: 6 bases; J trimming: 5 bases; junction bases outside the gene matches: 14. Germline V gives CDR1 SNHLY, CDR2 FYNNEI. The CDR3 spans 18 residues. CDR3: CASRLPSTGTSGSETQYF. The CDR3 region has the DNA TGTGCCAGCAGGCTCCCTTCAACCGGGACTAGCGGGAGTGAGACCCAGTACTTC. Full variable domain (outside the CDR3, taken from reference TRBV2 and TRBJ2-5): EPEVTQTPSHQVTQMGQEVILRCVPISNHLYFYWYRQILGQKVEFLVSFYNNEISEKSEIFDDQFSVERPDGSNFTLKIRSTKLEDSAMYFCASRLPSTGTSGSETQYFGPGTRLLVL.

The table lists this clone with a count of one. The CDR3 reads CASTLSRGRSPDEQFF. The CDR3 DNA reads TGTGCCAGCACTCTTTCTCGAGGGCGAAGTCCCGATGAGCAGTTCTTC. The chain carries TRBV6-6 and TRBJ2-1; D is perhaps TRBD2 (5 bases). The V gene lost 7 bases and the J gene lost 8 bases, with 24 bases spanning the gap. Germline V gene sequence: CDR1 MNHNY, CDR2 SVGAGI (reference sequence). This CDR3 region has 16 residues.

This sequence joins TRBV19 and TRBJ1-2, with D possibly TRBD1 on 5 matching bases. CDR3 size: 14 residues. Germline V gene data show CDR1 as LNHDA and CDR2 as SQIVND (reference sequence). The germline V and J ends were trimmed by 3 bases and 4 bases, with 12 bases remaining between them. The CDR3 DNA sequence: TGTGCCAGTAGTATGACCGGACAAACCTATGGCTACACCTTC. This codes for CASSMTGQTYGYTF.

The genes are TRBV6-1 and TRBJ1-5; 8 nucleotides match TRBD1. The CDR3 sequence is 14 residues long. Germline V gene sequence: CDR1 MNHNS, CDR2 SASEGT. J lost 4 bases, V lost 6 bases, and 5 bases had no gene match. Written as DNA, the CDR3 is TGTGCCAGCAGAGGTACAGGGGGAAATCAGCCCCAGCATTTT. It yields the protein CASRGTGGNQPQHF.

This clone was found once. V gene TRBV6-4 combines with J gene TRBJ2-7; D might be TRBD1 (5 bases). The germline gives CDR1 MRHNA, CDR2 SNTAGT. V shed 6 bases and J shed 4 bases, with 16 bases lying between them. This CDR3 has 14 amino acids. The CDR3 protein is CASSKELGVYEQYF. CDR3 nucleotides: TGTGCCAGCAGCAAGGAGTTAGGGGTATACGAGCAGTACTTC.

The V gene is TRBV28, the J gene TRBJ1-1; 12 bases map to TRBD1. The junction had 10 bases not matched to a gene; V was cut back by 4 bases and J by 1 base. This CDR3 comprises 18 residues. Looked up from germline, CDR1 is MDHEN and CDR2 is SYDVKM. The CDR3 coding sequence is TGTGCCAGCAGTTCTCCGGGACAGGGGGCGCTTGGGAACACTGAAGCTTTCTTT. Encoded protein: CASSSPGQGALGNTEAFF.

Only a few counts were recorded for this clone. The V call is TRBV6-1, the J call TRBJ1-6; 8 bases are shared with TRBD1. This CDR3 contains 15 residues. J lost 12 bases, V lost 0 bases, and 7 bases had no gene match. CDR1 is MNHNS, CDR2 SASEGT, per germline. The CDR3 loop is CASSEATGTGLPLHF. Written as DNA, the CDR3 is TGTGCCAGCAGTGAAGCGACCGGGACAGGTCTACCCCTCCACTTT.

The rearrangement joins TRBV2 to TRBJ2-7, with D maybe TRBD2 (6 bases). The CDR3 loop spans 13 amino acids. The V gene's germline CDR1 is SNHLY and CDR2 FYNNEI. V was clipped by 3 bases and J by 3 bases, with 9 bases between them. CDR3 sequence: CASSDPGSYEQYF. CDR3 DNA sequence: TGTGCCAGCAGTGACCCCGGGAGCTACGAGCAGTACTTC. Looking up the rest from reference TRBV2 and TRBJ2-7 gives the full variable domain: EPEVTQTPSHQVTQMGQEVILRCVPISNHLYFYWYRQILGQKVEFLVSFYNNEISEKSEIFDDQFSVERPDGSNFTLKIRSTKLEDSAMYFCASSDPGSYEQYFGPGTRLTVT.